This T cell receptor (beta chain) comes out of a study of tumor-infiltrating lymphocytes in localized non-small cell lung cancer. At the level of the study: Patients included smokers and never-smokers with various histologies, some sampled after neoadjuvant chemotherapy. Each patient gave resected tumor and non-adjacent uninvolved lung tissue. Study conclusions and caveats: Tumor T-cell fraction was not associated with recurrence-free survival. No T-cell fraction difference was seen between IM1 and IM2 tumors.

TCRdb's copy holds only in-frame clones and misses some; the assay was immunoSEQ multiplex PCR. The sample lists some 16,000 clones, 35% to 55% seen once, with around 17% in the top ten. Notes on this clone: Its antigen is not identified.

The CDR3 has 15 residues. V was cut by 0 bases and J by 5 bases, with 13 bases left in between. Germline CDR1 SGHTA, CDR2 FQGNSA. Specimen: lung tumor tissue. The receptor's source is a human donor with non-small cell lung cancer. The J gene is TRBJ2-5, the V gene TRBV7-2; maybe TRBD2 (6 bases). The CDR3 sequence: CASSLAGGVWETQYF. The CDR3 DNA is TGTGCCAGCAGCTTAGCGGGGGGAGTCTGGGAGACCCAGTACTTC.